The text below deals with one TCR beta chain. This clone was seen only a few times. Its antigen remains undetermined. No clone much larger than this one lies a single base away; base qualities are absent. This record comes from a study of cytomegalovirus exposure and HLA in healthy donors (dated by TCRdb to about 2017). With regard to the full study: An earlier analysis of 550 to 700 of the donors reported more than 250 Gb of sequence data and approximately 110 million unique TCR beta sequences from about 179 million T cells. An early release covering more than 500 HLA-typed donors comprised roughly 300 gigabases of sequencing data and tens of millions of unique TCR sequences. Among the approximately 400 genotyped donors, around 79% belonged to the genetic ancestry cluster associated with self-reported Caucasian donors. The study aimed to test whether cataloging public T cell receptors could reveal signatures of past pathogen exposure. Using immunosequencing, the study profiled T cell repertoires from about 650 subjects and related those repertoires to cytomegalovirus serostatus. In addition to the first cohort of roughly 670 subjects, a separate validation cohort of 120 different subjects was used. High-throughput TCR immunosequencing, statistical association of individual TCRs with disease status, and machine learning were combined to predict cytomegalovirus infection status. To study patterns of TCR occurrence, a later analysis re-analyzed previously published TCR beta repertoires from 600 to 750 donors and added high-resolution HLA genotyping. Rather than using new phenotypic data, the later analysis identified candidate immune exposures from TCR beta sequences and from how often those sequences occurred across donors. In an earlier analysis of 587 of the donors, high-throughput TCR beta sequencing was used to judge whether each TCR beta V gene segment behaved as functional or pseudogenic. Donor age, sex, ethnicity and CMV serostatus were collected together with the repertoire data. A later genetic analysis used genome-wide SNP genotypes for about 55% of the 666 donors, treating that subset as a discovery cohort. Every repertoire in the discovery cohort had been generated on one and the same sequencing platform. HLA typing covered class I and class II loci at four-digit resolution. Typing coverage differed by locus: A, B, C, DRB1 and DQB1 were typed in roughly 620-630 donors, DQA1 in about 550, DPA1 in 600 to 610, and DPB1 in 450 to 480. A handful of DR-DQ haplotypes were handled as single units for association and clustering because linkage in the cohort was strong. Across about 370 genotyped donors of the cohort, an average of about 200,000 unique TCR beta nucleotide sequences per donor were sequenced, and roughly 17% of those sequences were non-productive.

The CDR3 spans 14 residues, from the cysteine through the phenylalanine. Only CDR3 DNA remains: 42 bases, in frame from the first base. The research as a whole found: The study gave a list of 150 to 200 TCR beta chains associated with cytomegalovirus. In vitro tests confirmed that a few of the cytomegalovirus-associated TCR beta chains recognize cytomegalovirus antigens. Some IMGT-functional V segments, including TRBV6-2 and TRBV6-3, could not be distinguished by the 87-base-pair reads and were therefore excluded. In an earlier analysis of more than 500 of the donors, most TCR beta V segments appeared in productive rearrangements about 87% or about 30% of the time, broadly matching IMGT annotations. According to a later genetic analysis, donors in an Asian-associated ancestry cluster had fewer N-insertions in productive TCRs than the roughly 700-donor mean. Presence/absence analyses assumed roughly uniform sequencing depth across donors, an assumption that may not hold. Because HLA typing was missing for some donors at each locus, association tests included only the typed subset. When HLA alleles, especially DR and DQ, strongly co-occurred, attributing TCR associations to individual alleles was difficult. Correlated functional status among segregating V segments might be attributable to linkage disequilibrium, but an unknown experimental factor could not be ruled out. An association between a missense DCLRE1C variant and V-gene and J-gene trimming of TCR beta chains was found in a later genetic analysis and replicated in an independent cohort. According to the authors, the approach could potentially be generalized to other disease states and immunological phenotypes. A later analysis found that HLA-associated TCR beta chains were more clonally expanded and had lower generation probabilities than equally common non-associated chains. For the cohort, immune exposure information was limited to CMV serostatus. A further reported finding was that TCR beta sequences accurately predicted the HLA-A and HLA-B alleles for most subjects in the first cohort. Most TCR sequences were observed very rarely across donors, whereas some public TCRs were present in many individuals. The classifier was reported to diagnose cytomegalovirus status with high specificity and sensitivity in both the original cohort and the validation cohort. In this cohort, only TCR beta chains were sequenced, and detectable features were limited by the absence of alpha or paired-chain data. A group of highly shared sequence variants was considered likely to be a technical artifact of the sequencing pipeline. In a later analysis, the rate of TCR association differed among HLA loci, with DRB1 alleles having the most associated TCRs and HLA-C alleles having the fewest. Because counts were too low, more than 15 rarely observed V segments, including chromosome 9 orphons, were left out of the earlier analysis of over 550 of the donors. Several of the top co-occurrence clusters appeared to be linked to parvovirus B19, influenza, CMV and Epstein-Barr virus, according to a later analysis. Most CMV-associated TCR beta chains appeared to be HLA-restricted in a later analysis, and the HLA associations seemed to be driven largely by CMV exposure. In a later analysis, 15,000 to 20,000 TCR beta sequences were associated with specific HLA alleles at a false discovery rate of 0.05.

Libraries were constructed by the immunoSEQ multiplex PCR assay. A mixture of 60 forward primers for TCR Vbeta segments and 13 reverse primers for TCR Jbeta segments was used in the multiplex PCR. A multiplex PCR assay on genomic DNA amplified the CDR3 region of rearranged TCR beta genes. Amplified TCR beta libraries were sequenced as 87-base-pair reads on the Illumina HiSeq System. The published analysis was carried out like this. A later analysis counted about 80 million unique TCR beta chains across the 640 or so repertoires, and around 9.9 million of these chains were shared by at least two donors. Raw reads were error-corrected and collapsed into unique sequences by a nearest-neighbor algorithm in which closely related sequences were merged to remove PCR and sequencing errors. V, D and J gene segments were assigned by aligning CDR3 sequences to IMGT reference sequences. For a sequence to be retained, a match of at least six nucleotides was required to both a V gene segment and a J gene segment. A rearrangement counted as productive if the CDR3 had no stop codons and remained in frame with V and J, and every other rearrangement counted as non-productive. CDR3 was defined according to IMGT convention as the region running from the second conserved V-encoded cysteine to the conserved J-encoded phenylalanine. The earlier analysis of about 610 of the donors excluded sequences that lacked an unambiguous match to a single V gene segment. An earlier analysis of roughly 590 of the donors called V segments functional above 56.7% productive rearrangements and segregating when the between-donor standard deviation exceeded 5%. A statistical classification framework was developed to diagnose cytomegalovirus status using the catalog of TCR beta chain sequences. In a later analysis, V and J genes were assigned by comparing TCR nucleotide sequences against IMGT/GENE-DB human TR gene sequences. A later analysis assigned CDR3 sequences and most-parsimonious VDJ recombination scenarios with the TCRdist pipeline. In a later analysis, every TCR beta chain was defined by the combination of its CDR3 amino acid sequence and its V-gene family, and reads without a unique V-gene family were dropped. As a way to deal with suspected cross-contamination and a sequencing artifact, a later analysis dropped more than 500 nucleotide sequences that were highly shared and had low generation probability. In a later analysis, a clonal expansion index for each public chain was calculated from normalized within-repertoire ranks of inferred template counts. A later analysis computed generation probabilities with a VDJ recombination model fitted to out-of-frame rearrangements, and checked the results against IGoR. In a later analysis, TCR-TCR, TCR-HLA and TCR-CMV co-occurrence was scored with hypergeometric tests, and a repertoire-size bias correction was applied to TCR pairs. In a later analysis, false discovery rates were estimated by permuting HLA or CMV assignments 20 times. In a later analysis, co-occurring TCRs were grouped using DBSCAN, with TCRdist sequence similarity added in when clustering inside HLA-allele-positive subsets. Co-occurrence clustering excluded repertoires with fewer than 30,000 or more than 120,000 public chains, plus five with anomalous nucleotide sharing. TCRdb limited this immuneACCESS table to in-frame rearrangements with V and J called. A share of clones is missing; checked studies link under half to unresolved V genes, and the rest is unexplained. D and trimming come from the DNA, and the V and J calls and clone size come from that table. For this sample the table gives about 130,000 clones, of which 75% to 90% were detected only once. Under 4.5% of the sample belongs to the ten largest clones.

The cohort consisted of 600 or so healthy bone marrow donors. Cohort members were all nominally healthy when sampled, although unrecorded immune exposures were likely present. The donor was CMV seronegative and was included in the group of under 450 seronegative cohort members. A peripheral blood sample was collected from each donor, and TCR beta sequencing was performed on peripheral blood mononuclear cells. The Qiagen DNeasy Blood Extraction Kit was used to extract genomic DNA from the blood cell samples. The origin of this receptor is a woman between 40 and 55 years old in good health and CMV-seronegative. The sample taken for sequencing was PBMCs. The V and J segments used are TRBV21-1 and TRBJ2-5; the DNA was not compared with TRBD1, the D call given in the table. TRBV21-1 constitutes a pseudogene. The DNA sequence is as follows: TGTGCCAGCACTTTTGGACAGGGTAGAGAGACCCAGTACTTC. It translates as CASTFGQGRETQYF.